Included here is one T cell receptor beta chain sequence, with context. This entry belongs to a study of cytomegalovirus exposure and HLA in healthy donors. This CDR3 is built from 15 residues. The V gene end was trimmed by 0 bases and the J gene end by 3 bases; junction bases not matched to a gene: 2. CDR1 and CDR2 from the germline V gene are SGDLS and YYNGEE. A multiplex PCR was run with 60 Vbeta primers and 13 Jbeta primers. Sequenced by immunoSEQ multiplex PCR; TCRdb stores in-frame clones only, minus some. The repertoire consists of about 100,000 clones, with over 75% occurring once and the leading ten covering about 5.4%.

The sequenced sample was PBMCs. The chain is built from TRBV9 and TRBJ2-7; 11 nucleotides agree with TRBD2. The TCR sequence derives from a woman aged 18-30 years in good health and CMV-seropositive. The CDR3 here is CASSVDTSGSYEQYF. The CDR3 coding sequence is TGTGCCAGCAGCGTAGATACTAGCGGGAGCTACGAGCAGTACTTC. Using reference TRBV9 and TRBJ2-7 for the parts outside the CDR3, the full variable domain is DSGVTQTPKHLITATGQRVTLRCSPRSGDLSVYWYQQSLDQGLQFLIQYYNGEERAKGNILERFSAQQFPDLHSELNLSSLELGDSALYFCASSVDTSGSYEQYFGPGTRLTVT.